Following are 10 T cell receptor beta chains from one sample sequenced in a study of blood T cells in healthy people across ages. Next came a second PCR, run for about 7 to 12 cycles, which used a sample-barcoded 5' primer along with a J-beta primer mix. MiXCR, run by TCRdb on the 5' RACE reads, gives a single entry per CDR3 protein. The table shows over 950,000 distinct CDR3 sequences, with less than 45% occurring only once. The specimen sequenced was blood. The receptor set was obtained from a man between 18 and 29 years old in good health.

The rearrangement uses TRBV6-5 and TRBJ1-1; TRBD1 matches 7 bases. There are 14 residues in the CDR3. The germline V gene has CDR1 MNHEY and CDR2 SVGAGI. V dropped 5 bases and J dropped 5; count of bases not matched to a gene: 8. The CDR3 loop is CASSAQGGRTEAFF. Here the CDR3 DNA reads TGTGCCAGCAGTGCCCAGGGGGGACGGACTGAAGCTTTCTTT.

The V gene is TRBV6-2 or TRBV6-3, the J gene TRBJ2-7, with 8 bases that match TRBD2. Germline assignment: CDR1 MNHEY and CDR2 SVGEGT. Losses at the gene ends were 3 bases for V and 7 bases for J; bases not matched to a gene: 14. The CDR3 consists of 16 residues. The CDR3 loop is CASSYNGGAGYNEQYF. Here the CDR3 DNA reads TGTGCCAGCAGTTATAACGGGGGGGCTGGATACAATGAGCAGTACTTC.

This clonotype appeared a few times. The rearrangement joins TRBV24-1 to TRBJ2-1, with TRBD1 matching over 7 bases. The CDR3 spans 14 residues. Germline CDR1 is KGHDR and CDR2 is SFDVKD. V trimming: 4 bases; J trimming: 7 bases; junction bases outside the gene matches: 6. CDR3 DNA: TGTGCCACCAGTGAGACAGGGTTTGGGAATGAGCAGTTCTTC. Amino acids: CATSETGFGNEQFF.

CDR3 amino acids: CASGLRQGVAFF. CDR3 DNA sequence: TGTGCCAGCGGTTTACGACAGGGGGTAGCTTTCTTT. This chain connects TRBV7-2 to TRBJ1-1; 9 bases map to TRBD1. The CDR3 consists of 12 residues. Germline CDR1 SGHTA, CDR2 FQGNSA. Losses at the gene ends were 8 bases for V and 10 bases for J; bases not matched to a gene: 8. The whole variable domain, filled in from reference TRBV7-2 and TRBJ1-1, reads GAGVSQSPSNKVTEKGKDVELRCDPISGHTALYWYRQSLGQGLEFLIYFQGNSAPDKSGLPSDRFSAERTGGSVSTLTIQRTQQEDSAVYLCASGLRQGVAFFGQGTRLTVV.

This sequence joins TRBV6-2 or TRBV6-3 and TRBJ2-1, with a tentative D call TRBD1 (5 bases). The J call could be wrong; TRBJ2-7 is a better fit for the DNA end. This CDR3 contains 14 residues. The germline gives CDR1 MNHEY, CDR2 SVGEGT. CDR3 residues: CASSTRQRYNEQYF. Written as DNA, the CDR3 is TGTGCCAGCAGTACTCGACAGCGCTACAATGAGCAGTACTTC.

The rearrangement joins TRBV4-3 to TRBJ1-4; 10 nucleotides match TRBD1. Per the germline V gene, CDR1 is LGHNA and CDR2 is YSLEER. V shed 5 bases, J shed 8 bases, and the junction held 11 bases outside the gene matches. The CDR3 runs to 16 residues. Written as DNA, the CDR3 is TGCGCCAGCAGCATACAGGGGGGACAGGGGTTGGAAAAACTGTTTTTT. Its protein is CASSIQGGQGLEKLFF.

This clonotype was seen only a few times. The CDR3 spells CASSPGQQNNYGYTF. The DNA for the CDR3 is TGTGCCAGCAGCCCTGGACAGCAAAATAACTATGGCTACACCTTC. The chain recombines TRBV4-2 with TRBJ1-2; TRBD1 might be the D (6 bases). Between the trimmed V and J ends, which lost 4 bases and 1 base, there was a span of 13 bases. Looked up from germline, CDR1 is LGHNA and CDR2 is YNFKEQ. The CDR3 is 15 amino acids.

This sequence joins TRBV7-3 and TRBJ2-1, with a possible D match to TRBD1 (5 bases). This CDR3 has 17 residues. V gave up 4 bases and J gave up 5 bases, with 21 bases separating them. CDR1 and CDR2 (germline): SGHTA, FQGTGA. The CDR3 DNA is TGTGCCAGCAGCTCCAGACCCGACAGAATTAGAGACAATGAGCAGTTCTTC. Its translation is CASSSRPDRIRDNEQFF.

This rearrangement joins TRBV3-1 to TRBJ1-2; D may be TRBD1 (6 bases). The CDR3 loop spans 14 amino acids. Germline loops: CDR1 LGHDT, CDR2 YNNKEL (reference sequence). V shed 0 bases and J shed 6 bases, with 11 bases lying between them. DNA of the CDR3: TGTGCCAGCAGCCAAGACACAGGGCCCCATGGCTACACCTTC. Translating gives CASSQDTGPHGYTF.

This clonotype was detected many times. The chain couples TRBV29-1 to TRBJ2-1; TRBD1 aligns across 8 bases. Trimming took 4 bases from V and 13 from J; bases not matched to a gene: 12. Germline-derived CDR1 and CDR2 are SQVTM and ANQGSEA. The CDR3 runs 13 residues. The CDR3 DNA reads TGCAGCGTTGCCAAAGCCGGAACAGGGGGTCAGTTCTTC. This gives the protein CSVAKAGTGGQFF.